Listed here are 14 T cell receptor beta chains from one sample, sequenced in a study of T cell responses to AZD1222 COVID-19 vaccine. Assay used: immunoSEQ multiplex PCR; TCRdb lists only in-frame clones, some missing. Found here are 100,000 to 150,000 clones, roughly 91% of them singletons; the top ten hold around 5%. The material was peripheral blood, obtained 28 days after the second AZD1222 dose. Receptors were obtained from an adult who received the AZD1222 COVID-19 vaccine.

The chain employs TRBV5-6 and TRBJ2-3, with D perhaps matching TRBD1 (5 bases). Germline V gene sequence: CDR1 SGHDT, CDR2 YYEEEE. Trimming stripped 3 bases from V and 6 bases from J, with 8 bases between. The CDR3 extends over 12 amino acids. The CDR3 DNA follows: TGTGCCAGCAGCTGGAACAGGGATACGCAGTATTTT. As protein: CASSWNRDTQYF.

The chain combines TRBV5-6 with TRBJ1-4, with 7 positions matching TRBD1. This CDR3 has 14 residues. The ends lost 1 base at V and 8 bases at J; junction bases unmatched: 5. Germline CDR1 SGHDT, CDR2 YYEEEE. The DNA for the CDR3 is TGTGCCAGCAGCTTGTTGACAGGGTCGGAAAAACTGTTTTTT. Its protein product is CASSLLTGSEKLFF.

The chain combines TRBV6-2 or TRBV6-3 with TRBJ2-3; a weak D match, TRBD2 (5 bases). The CDR3 spans 15 residues. Germline V gene data show CDR1 as MNHEY and CDR2 as SVGEGT. Trimming shortened V by 6 bases and J by 4 bases, and 17 bases separated the two germline ends. The CDR3 DNA reads as TGTGCCAGCAGCGACCCAAAGGACGGGGCAGATACGCAGTATTTT. It translates to CASSDPKDGADTQYF.

V and J are TRBV30 and TRBJ2-5, with D possibly matching TRBD2 (6 bases). Germline V CDR1 and CDR2: GTSNPN, SVGIG (reference sequence). The CDR3 length is 14 residues. The V gene lost 3 bases and the J gene lost 4 bases, with 15 bases spanning the gap. CDR3 sequence reads: CAWRYRERLETQYF. The CDR3 DNA reads as TGTGCCTGGAGGTACCGGGAGAGGTTAGAGACCCAGTACTTC.

The J gene is TRBJ1-3, the V gene TRBV4-3; the D is unclear. This CDR3 region has 16 residues. Germline V gene lookup returns CDR1 LGHNA and CDR2 YSLEER. The V end was cut by 1 base, the J end by 0 bases, with 10 bases between. CDR3 region: CASSQGPRLSGNTIYF. In nucleotides, the CDR3 is TGCGCCAGCAGCCAAGGTCCCAGACTCTCTGGAAACACCATATATTTT.

To note about this clone: One junction end does not reproduce the germline sequence, and a read error may be involved. The chain employs TRBV6-6 and TRBJ2-7; TRBD2 aligns across 10 bases. The germline gives CDR1 MNHNY, CDR2 SVGAGI (reference sequence). There are 13 residues in the CDR3. This CDR3 is CASSYSASGGGGF. The CDR3 region has the DNA TGTGCCAGCAGTTACTCAGCTAGCGGGGGCGGGGGCTTC.

V usage is TRBV6-5 and J usage is TRBJ2-5, with TRBD1 matching 7 bases. This CDR3 has 13 residues. The germline CDR1 and CDR2 sequences are MNHEY and SVGAGI. The V gene end was trimmed by 5 bases and the J gene end by 5 bases; junction bases not matched to a gene: 5. The CDR3 region is CASSLGGGETQYF. The CDR3 coding sequence is TGTGCCAGCAGTCTAGGGGGCGGTGAGACCCAGTACTTC.

This chain joins TRBV3-1 (or the pseudogene TRBV3-2) and TRBJ1-6, with unresolved D. The CDR3 is made up of 16 amino acids. Germline V gives CDR1 LGHDT, CDR2 YNNKEL (reference sequence). Trimming took 0 bases from V and 8 from J, leaving 14 bases between them. CDR3 DNA sequence: TGTGCCAGCAGCCAAGAAATCCAGGCAAAGGATTCACCCCTCCACTTT. The encoded protein is CASSQEIQAKDSPLHF.

The chain employs TRBV5-5 and TRBJ2-7; 8 bases are shared with TRBD1. The V and J ends lost 6 bases and 5 bases, in that order; junction bases with no gene match: 7. This CDR3 is 13 amino acids long. Germline CDR1 reads SGHKS; CDR2 reads YYEKEE (reference sequence). CDR3 in amino acids: CASTPDRGNEQYF. The CDR3 DNA is TGTGCCAGCACACCCGACAGGGGTAACGAGCAGTACTTC.

The genes are TRBV19 and TRBJ1-5, with TRBD1 as a possible D gene (5 bases). The CDR3 is 14 amino acids. CDR1 and CDR2 from the germline V gene are LNHDA and SQIVND (reference sequence). Trimming left V 7 bases short and J 8 bases short, with 18 bases between. Written as DNA, the CDR3 is TGTGCCAGTAACATCAAACCGGGGCGCGAGCCCCAGCATTTT. Its protein product is CASNIKPGREPQHF.

The genes are TRBV19 and TRBJ2-7; no reliable D call. Trimming cost V 1 base and J 1 base, with 5 bases left between them. This CDR3 has 13 residues. Germline V gene data show CDR1 as LNHDA and CDR2 as SQIVND (reference sequence). CDR3 protein: CASSIVPSYEQYF. The CDR3 coding sequence is TGTGCCAGTAGTATAGTTCCATCCTACGAGCAGTACTTC. The full variable domain, with the rest looked up from reference TRBV19 and TRBJ2-7, is DGGITQSPKYLFRKEGQNVTLSCEQNLNHDAMYWYRQDPGQGLRLIYYSQIVNDFQKGDIAEGYSVSREKKESFPLTVTSAQKNPTAFYLCASSIVPSYEQYFGPGTRLTVT.

V usage is TRBV5-6 and J usage is TRBJ1-2; TRBD1 agrees at 12 bases. The junction had 6 bases not matched to a gene; V was cut back by 1 base and J by 5 bases. There are 16 residues in the CDR3. The V gene's germline CDR1 is SGHDT and CDR2 YYEEEE. The CDR3, as DNA: TGTGCCAGCAGCTTGCCCGGGACAGGGGGCCGGTATGGCTACACCTTC. This sequence encodes CASSLPGTGGRYGYTF.

This chain connects TRBV19 to TRBJ1-5; D may be TRBD1 (5 bases). Germline V gives CDR1 LNHDA, CDR2 SQIVND (reference sequence). The CDR3 contains 15 residues. Trimming shortened V by 4 bases and J by 3 bases, and 13 bases separated the two germline ends. CDR3 coding DNA: TGTGCCAGTAGTAGCCAGGACATGTCCAATCAGCCCCAGCATTTT. Translated, it gives CASSSQDMSNQPQHF.

The chain recombines TRBV4-3 with TRBJ2-1; D remains ambiguous. Germline CDR1 reads LGHNA; CDR2 reads YSLEER. This CDR3 has 14 amino acids. Trimming took 0 bases from V and 6 from J, leaving 9 bases between them. The CDR3 nucleotides read TGCGCCAGCAGCCAAGATTATGGGCCCAATGAGCAGTTCTTC. This sequence encodes CASSQDYGPNEQFF.